This record covers a single TCR beta chain. This sample is part of a study of Graves' ophthalmopathy and Graves' hyperthyroidism. Clinical symptoms and serum thyroxine were used for diagnosis; TRAb, thyroid ultrasound and orbital computed tomography were also relied on. Germline CDR1 reads SNHLY; CDR2 reads FYNNEI. CDR3 size: 13 residues. Trimming took 6 bases from V and 0 from J, leaving 8 bases between them. The authors amplified TCR beta CDR3 regions from RNA transcripts. Second-round multiplex PCR came after first-round RT-PCR with HTBI primers. TCRdb redid the calling of the multiplex PCR reads with MiXCR, one entry per CDR3 protein. Here the sample spans 740,000 or so distinct CDR3 sequences, around 40% being singletons.

The sequenced material came from peripheral blood. The rearrangement links TRBV2 to TRBJ1-1; D is uncertain. The TCR was taken from an adult man with Graves' ophthalmopathy. The CDR3 region has the DNA TGTGCCAGCAGGAGGGCGGTGAACACTGAAGCTTTCTTT. The encoded protein is CASRRAVNTEAFF.